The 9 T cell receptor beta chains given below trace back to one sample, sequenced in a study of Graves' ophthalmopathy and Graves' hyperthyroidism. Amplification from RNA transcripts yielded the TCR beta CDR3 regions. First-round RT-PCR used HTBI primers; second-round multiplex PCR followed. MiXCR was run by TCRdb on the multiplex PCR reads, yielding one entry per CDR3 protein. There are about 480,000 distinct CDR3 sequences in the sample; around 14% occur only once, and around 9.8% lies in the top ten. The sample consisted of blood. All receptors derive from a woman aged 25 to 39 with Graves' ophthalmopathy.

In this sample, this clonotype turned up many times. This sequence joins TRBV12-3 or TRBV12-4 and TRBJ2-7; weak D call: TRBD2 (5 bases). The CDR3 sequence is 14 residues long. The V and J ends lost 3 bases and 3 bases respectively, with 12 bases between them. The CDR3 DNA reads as TGTGCCAGCAGTTTCGAAGGACGGGACTACGAGCAGTACTTC. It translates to CASSFEGRDYEQYF.

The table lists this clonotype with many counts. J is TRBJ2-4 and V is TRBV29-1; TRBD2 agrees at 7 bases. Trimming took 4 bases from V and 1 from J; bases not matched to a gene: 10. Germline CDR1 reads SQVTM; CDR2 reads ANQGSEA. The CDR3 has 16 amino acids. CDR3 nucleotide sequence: TGCAGCGTTGGGGAGGTGGGGGAGGGGGCCAAAAACATTCAGTACTTC. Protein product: CSVGEVGEGAKNIQYF.

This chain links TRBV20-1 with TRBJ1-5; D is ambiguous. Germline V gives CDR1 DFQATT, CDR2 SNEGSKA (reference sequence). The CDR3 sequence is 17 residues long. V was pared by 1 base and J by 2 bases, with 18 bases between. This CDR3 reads CSARALGGHERNQPQHF. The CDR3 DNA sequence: TGCAGTGCTAGAGCCCTCGGCGGTCACGAGCGCAATCAGCCCCAGCATTTT.

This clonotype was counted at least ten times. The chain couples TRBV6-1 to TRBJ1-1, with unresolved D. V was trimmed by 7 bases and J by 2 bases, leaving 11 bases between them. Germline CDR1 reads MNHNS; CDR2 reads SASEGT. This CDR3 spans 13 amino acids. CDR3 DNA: TGTGCCAGCACCCACGTCCCTAACACTGAAGCTTTCTTT. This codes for CASTHVPNTEAFF.

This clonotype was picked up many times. DNA for the CDR3: TGTGCCAGCAGTCACGGACAGGGGAACTTTCAGCCCCAGCATTTT. Its protein is CASSHGQGNFQPQHF. V is TRBV28 and J is TRBJ1-5, with TRBD1 identical over 9 bases. CDR3 length equals 15 residues. CDR1 is MDHEN, CDR2 SYDVKM, per germline. Unmatched junction bases numbered 8, after V lost 5 bases and J lost 6 bases.

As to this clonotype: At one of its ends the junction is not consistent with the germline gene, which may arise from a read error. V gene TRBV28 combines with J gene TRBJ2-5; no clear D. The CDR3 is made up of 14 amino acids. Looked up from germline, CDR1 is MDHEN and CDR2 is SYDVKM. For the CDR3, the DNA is TGTGCCTGCAGTTCTCCCCCTTCTTTAGGGACCCAGTACTTC. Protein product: CACSSPPSLGTQYF.

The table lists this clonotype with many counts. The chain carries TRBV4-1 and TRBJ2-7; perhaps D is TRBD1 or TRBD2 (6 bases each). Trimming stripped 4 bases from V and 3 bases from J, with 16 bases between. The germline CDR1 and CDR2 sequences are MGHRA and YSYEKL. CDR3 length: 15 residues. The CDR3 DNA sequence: TGCGCCAGCAGCCCCCGATGGGGGGCGAACTACGAGCAGTACTTC. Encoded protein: CASSPRWGANYEQYF.

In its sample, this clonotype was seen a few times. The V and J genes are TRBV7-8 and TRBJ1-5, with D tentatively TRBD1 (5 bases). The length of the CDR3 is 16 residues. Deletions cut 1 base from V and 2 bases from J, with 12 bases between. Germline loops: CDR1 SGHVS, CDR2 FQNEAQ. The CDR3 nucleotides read TGTGCCAGCAGCTTAGTACCAGGAGGGGGCAATCAGCCCCAGCATTTT. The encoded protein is CASSLVPGGGNQPQHF.

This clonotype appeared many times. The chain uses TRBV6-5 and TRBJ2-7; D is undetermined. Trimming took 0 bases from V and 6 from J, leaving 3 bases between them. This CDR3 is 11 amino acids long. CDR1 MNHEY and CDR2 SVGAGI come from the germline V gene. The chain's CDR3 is CASSYSAEQYF. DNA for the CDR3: TGTGCCAGCAGTTACTCAGCCGAGCAGTACTTC.